These T cell receptor beta chains were read from a single sample in a study of blood T cell repertoires in COVID-19. Here immunoSEQ multiplex PCR was the method, and the copy in TCRdb shows in-frame clones only, minus some. Of some 300,000 clones in the sample, around 87% were seen once. The sequencing sample was made of peripheral blood. Every receptor here comes from an older man with acute or convalescent COVID-19. Each CDR3 is given with its conserved first and last residue.

j_call v_call cdr3_aa
TRBJ2-2 TRBV7-8 CASSLVGGATGELFF
TRBJ2-6 TRBV15 CATSATELSGANVLTF
TRBJ2-7 TRBV27 CASSLSHDIYEQYF
TRBJ2-1 TRBV19 CASSIGRGNEQFF
TRBJ1-2 TRBV28 CATAGTHYGYTF
TRBJ1-5 TRBV6-1 CASSETGSNQPQHF
TRBJ1-4 TRBV5-6 CASSTVQGNEKLFF
TRBJ2-5 TRBV27 CASSLRYPDTIETQYF
TRBJ1-5 TRBV27 CASSLLQGGNQPQHF
TRBJ1-5 TRBV6-5 CASRAGGSNQPQHF
TRBJ2-5 TRBV6-6 CASSYRQGETQYF
TRBJ2-2 TRBV5-1 CASSLGRDRYTGELFF
TRBJ1-5 TRBV19 CATTTTGSNQPQHF